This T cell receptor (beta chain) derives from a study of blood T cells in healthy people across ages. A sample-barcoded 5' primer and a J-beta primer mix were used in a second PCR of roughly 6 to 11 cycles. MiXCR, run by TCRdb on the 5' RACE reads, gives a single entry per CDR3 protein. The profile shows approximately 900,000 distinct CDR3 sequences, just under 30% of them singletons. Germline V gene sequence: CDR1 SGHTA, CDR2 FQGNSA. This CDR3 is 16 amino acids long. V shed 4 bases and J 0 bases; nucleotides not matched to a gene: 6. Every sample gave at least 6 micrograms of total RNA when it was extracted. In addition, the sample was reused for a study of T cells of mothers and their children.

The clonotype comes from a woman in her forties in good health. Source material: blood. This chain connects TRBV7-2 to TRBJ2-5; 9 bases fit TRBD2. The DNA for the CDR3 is TGTGCCAGCAGCTCCTTAGCGGGGGCATACCAAGAGACCCAGTACTTC. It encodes CASSSLAGAYQETQYF.